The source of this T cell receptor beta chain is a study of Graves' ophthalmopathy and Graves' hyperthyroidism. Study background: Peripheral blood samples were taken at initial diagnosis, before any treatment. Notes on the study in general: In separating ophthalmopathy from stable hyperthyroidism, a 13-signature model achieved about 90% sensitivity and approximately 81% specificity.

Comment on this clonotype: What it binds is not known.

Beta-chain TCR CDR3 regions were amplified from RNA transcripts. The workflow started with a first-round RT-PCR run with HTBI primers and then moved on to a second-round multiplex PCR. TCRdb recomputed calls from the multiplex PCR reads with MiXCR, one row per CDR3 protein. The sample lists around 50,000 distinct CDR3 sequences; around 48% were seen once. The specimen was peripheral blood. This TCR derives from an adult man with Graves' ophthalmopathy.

The CDR3 spells CASSLDRETYNEQFF. For the CDR3, the DNA is TGTGCCAGCAGCCTGGACAGGGAAACCTACAATGAGCAGTTCTTC. The chain has TRBV7-2 and TRBJ2-1, with TRBD1 matching over 8 bases. V lost 5 bases to trimming and J lost 2 bases; unmatched junction nucleotides: 5. The CDR3 totals 15 residues. CDR1 is SGHTA and CDR2 is FQGNSA in the germline V gene.